The 10 T cell receptor beta chains in this list originate from one sample, sequenced in a study of T cells and copy number aberrations in small-cell lung cancer. Measured with immunoSEQ multiplex PCR; TCRdb has only the in-frame clones, and not every one. Of 9,000 to 10,000 clones listed, 60% to 80% are singletons. The sequenced sample consisted of normal tissue next to the tumor. Every receptor here comes from a man aged 60-69 years with small cell lung cancer.

This clone came up a few times. The rearrangement uses TRBV18 and TRBJ2-7; D possibly uses TRBD1 or TRBD2 (5 bases each). The CDR3 covers 14 residues. Trimming shortened V by 2 bases and J by 3 bases, and 11 bases separated the two germline ends. Germline CDR1 reads KGHSH; CDR2 reads LQKENI. For the CDR3, the DNA is TGTGCCAGCTCACCAGGGACGACACACTACGAGCAGTACTTC. It is translated as CASSPGTTHYEQYF.

This clone is large (0.1 to 1%) by share. This chain connects TRBV7-9 to TRBJ2-3, with TRBD2 matching 11 bases. This CDR3 comprises 17 residues. Germline lookup yields CDR1 SEHNR and CDR2 FQNEAQ (reference sequence). Germline trimming cut 5 bases from V and 1 base from J; bases unmatched to any gene: 8. Here the CDR3 DNA reads TGTGCCAGCAGCCCCAAACCGGGACTAGCGGGCACAGATACGCAGTATTTT. As protein: CASSPKPGLAGTDTQYF.

The rearrangement uses TRBV20-1 and TRBJ2-3; D is ambiguous. V was shortened by 5 bases and J by 1 base, with 4 bases between the two germline ends. Germline V gene sequence: CDR1 DFQATT, CDR2 SNEGSKA (reference sequence). CDR3 length equals 11 residues. CDR3 in amino acids: CSALRTDTQYF. CDR3 nucleotides: TGCAGTGCTCTTCGCACAGATACGCAGTATTTT.

The chain links TRBV7-9 to TRBJ1-4; TRBD1 might be the D (5 bases). The V end lost 8 bases, the J end lost 8 bases, and 18 bases lay between the germline ends. The germline V gene encodes CDR1 SEHNR and CDR2 FQNEAQ (reference sequence). CDR3 size: 14 residues. The CDR3 DNA sequence: TGTGCCAGCCGCCCTCGGGGCTCGGCGGAAAAACTGTTTTTT. It is translated as CASRPRGSAEKLFF.

A note on this clone: The same CDR3 arises from other DNA sequences in this sample as well. The V and J genes are TRBV18 and TRBJ1-5; perhaps TRBD1 as D (5 bases). Trimming stripped 3 bases from V and 4 bases from J, with 10 bases between. The CDR3 contains 14 residues. The germline gives CDR1 KGHSH, CDR2 LQKENI. The CDR3 DNA is TGTGCCAGCTCACCCGGGACGGGGAATCAGCCCCAGCATTTT. Translated, it gives CASSPGTGNQPQHF.

The chain combines TRBV19 with TRBJ2-7, with TRBD1 as a possible D gene (5 bases). From germline, CDR1 is LNHDA and CDR2 SQIVND (reference sequence). V lost 0 bases to trimming and J lost 3 bases, with 15 bases between them. The CDR3 consists of 16 residues. This CDR3 reads CASSIDRETANYEQYF. The DNA of the CDR3 is TGTGCCAGTAGTATAGATCGTGAGACAGCGAACTACGAGCAGTACTTC.

Only a few counts were recorded for this clone. The rearrangement links TRBV18 to TRBJ2-2; 8 bases map to TRBD1. The V and J ends lost 2 bases and 5 bases, in that order; junction bases with no gene match: 7. The germline V gene has CDR1 KGHSH and CDR2 LQKENI. The CDR3 loop spans 16 amino acids. In DNA form, the CDR3 reads TGTGCCAGCTCACCAGGCGCAGGGGGCCATACCGGGGAGCTGTTTTTT. This sequence encodes CASSPGAGGHTGELFF.

The chain recombines TRBV30 with TRBJ1-5; tentatively, D is TRBD1 (5 bases). This CDR3 is built from 15 residues. V lost 1 base, J lost 1 base, and 11 bases lay in between. CDR1 and CDR2 (germline): GTSNPN, SVGIG (reference sequence). The CDR3 here is CAWSEPGNSNQPQHF. CDR3 in DNA: TGTGCCTGGAGTGAGCCAGGGAACAGCAATCAGCCCCAGCATTTT. The complete variable domain, with remaining parts taken from reference TRBV30 and TRBJ1-5, reads SQTIHQWPATLVQPVGSPLSLECTVEGTSNPNLYWYRQAAGRGLQLLFYSVGIGQISSEVPQNLSASRPQDRQFILSSKKLLLSDSGFYLCAWSEPGNSNQPQHFGDGTRLSIL.

This chain connects TRBV30 to TRBJ2-1, with 8 bases aligning to TRBD2. The CDR3 is 14 amino acids. Germline CDR1 reads GTSNPN; CDR2 reads SVGIG (reference sequence). Losses at the gene ends were 1 base for V and 5 bases for J; bases not matched to a gene: 4. CDR3: CAWSASGLNNEQFF. Written as DNA, the CDR3 is TGTGCCTGGAGTGCTAGCGGGCTTAACAATGAGCAGTTCTTC. The whole variable domain, filled in from reference TRBV30 and TRBJ2-1, reads SQTIHQWPATLVQPVGSPLSLECTVEGTSNPNLYWYRQAAGRGLQLLFYSVGIGQISSEVPQNLSASRPQDRQFILSSKKLLLSDSGFYLCAWSASGLNNEQFFGPGTRLTVL.

A word on this clone: One end of the junction varies from germline; a read error may be responsible. This chain links TRBV23-1 with TRBJ2-7; D gene ambiguous. TRBV23-1 is sorted into the ORF group, with uncertain function. This CDR3 is built from 14 residues. In DNA, the CDR3 is TGCGCCAGCAGTCAATCGCTGTCCCGGCCGAGGTTTAACTTC. Translation gives CASSQSLSRPRFNF.